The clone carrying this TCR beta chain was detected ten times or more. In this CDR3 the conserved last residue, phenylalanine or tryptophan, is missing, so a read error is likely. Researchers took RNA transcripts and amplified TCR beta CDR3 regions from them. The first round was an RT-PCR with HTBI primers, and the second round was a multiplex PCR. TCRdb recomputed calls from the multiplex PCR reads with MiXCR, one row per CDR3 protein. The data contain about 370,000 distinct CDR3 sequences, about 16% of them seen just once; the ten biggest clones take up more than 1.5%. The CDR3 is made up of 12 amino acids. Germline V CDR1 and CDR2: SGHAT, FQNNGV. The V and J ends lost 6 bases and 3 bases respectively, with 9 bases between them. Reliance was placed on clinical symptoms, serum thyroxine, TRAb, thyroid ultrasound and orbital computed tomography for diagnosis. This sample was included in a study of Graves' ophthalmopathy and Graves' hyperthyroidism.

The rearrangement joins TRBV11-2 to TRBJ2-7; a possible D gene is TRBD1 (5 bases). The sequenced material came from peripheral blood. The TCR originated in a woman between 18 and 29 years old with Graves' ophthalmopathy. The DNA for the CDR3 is TGTGCCAGCAGTCTCCAGGGCTACGAGCAGTACCTC. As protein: CASSLQGYEQYL.